The clone carrying this T cell receptor beta chain came up a few times. Its antigen is unidentified. The record originates from a study of T cell responses to AZD1222 COVID-19 vaccine. The study, taken as a whole, reports: Most donors were white British, females outnumbered males, and clonal diversity was possibly underestimated. Increased Spike-specific TCR breadth and depth were observed after two AZD1222 doses. Repertoire samples came only from after the peak T cell response. Baseline seropositivity characterized only a handful of AZD1222 recipients.

The CDR3 has 14 residues. Trimming stripped 2 bases from V and 5 bases from J, with 12 bases between. Germline V gene lookup returns CDR1 SEHNR and CDR2 FQNEAQ (reference sequence). Profiling relied on immunoSEQ multiplex PCR, and the TCRdb table lists in-frame clones only, not all of them. The table has 99,000 or so clones, roughly 88% seen once. The source was peripheral blood, collected on day 0 of AZD1222 vaccination. This clonotype was sampled from an adult in good health. This chain connects TRBV7-9 to TRBJ2-5; maybe TRBD2 (5 bases). The CDR3 protein is CASSLRLALETQYF. In nucleotides, the CDR3 is TGTGCCAGCAGCTTAAGGCTAGCATTGGAGACCCAGTACTTC.